This T cell receptor beta chain was captured by sequencing in a study of identical twins. Germline CDR1 reads ENHRY; CDR2 reads SYGVKD. V gave up 4 bases and J gave up 0 bases, with 13 bases separating them. This CDR3 contains 16 residues. TCRdb passed the 5' RACE reads through MiXCR, listing each CDR3 protein once. The sample holds hundreds of thousands of distinct CDR3 sequences; roughly an eighth are singletons and the top ten take under 2%. This same sample was also part of a study on yellow fever vaccine responses in identical twins.

This TCR was recovered from a young woman in good health. This sequence joins TRBV10-3 and TRBJ1-5; the D gene is possibly TRBD1 (5 bases). The specimen sequenced was PBMCs. The CDR3, as DNA: TGTGCCATCAGTGCGCAGGGAGGGTATAGCAATCAGCCCCAGCATTTT. Its protein is CAISAQGGYSNQPQHF.